This T cell receptor beta chain was recovered during a study of blood T cell repertoires in COVID-19. The assay was immunoSEQ multiplex PCR, and TCRdb's table has in-frame clones only and misses some. Here the sample spans roughly 170,000 clones, more than 65% being singletons. Germline trimming cut 1 base from V and 3 bases from J; bases unmatched to any gene: 1. The CDR3 consists of 14 residues. Germline assignment: CDR1 SGHTA and CDR2 FQGTGA. Seattle researchers signed up patients amid active infection and tracked them longitudinally. The chain is built from TRBV7-3 and TRBJ2-3, with 7 bases matching TRBD2. Source material: peripheral blood. This TCR was sampled from a woman aged 55-70 years with COVID-19, enrolled during active disease. CDR3 sequence reads: CASSLNGGTDTQYF. The CDR3 bases are TGTGCCAGCAGCTTAAACGGGGGGACAGATACGCAGTATTTT. The full variable domain, with the rest looked up from reference TRBV7-3 and TRBJ2-3, is GAGVSQTPSNKVTEKGKYVELRCDPISGHTALYWYRQSLGQGPEFLIYFQGTGAADDSGLPNDRFFAVRPEGSVSTLKIQRTERGDSAVYLCASSLNGGTDTQYFGPGTRLTVL.